This TCR beta chain appears in the sequencing data of a study of T-cell memory formation after mild COVID-19. Each CDR3 protein gets one entry after TCRdb re-called the 5' RACE reads with MiXCR. The sample comprises just under 550,000 distinct CDR3 sequences, about a fifth of which are singletons, and about 12% rests with the top ten. The ends were cut back, 5 bases at V and 2 bases at J, with 16 bases in the middle. Germline V gives CDR1 MNHEY, CDR2 SMNVEV (reference sequence). The CDR3 sequence is 15 residues long. The sequence derives from an adult woman who had mild COVID-19 (a few samples of this study predate the infection). Cell type and time point are not known. This rearrangement joins TRBV27 to TRBJ2-7; maybe TRBD2 (6 bases). Sequences were obtained from PBMCs or a T cell subset sorted from them (not recorded which). The CDR3 nucleotides read TGTGCCAGCAGTCCTCTCGGGGCGGGGCCCTACGAGCAGTACTTC. Translation: CASSPLGAGPYEQYF.